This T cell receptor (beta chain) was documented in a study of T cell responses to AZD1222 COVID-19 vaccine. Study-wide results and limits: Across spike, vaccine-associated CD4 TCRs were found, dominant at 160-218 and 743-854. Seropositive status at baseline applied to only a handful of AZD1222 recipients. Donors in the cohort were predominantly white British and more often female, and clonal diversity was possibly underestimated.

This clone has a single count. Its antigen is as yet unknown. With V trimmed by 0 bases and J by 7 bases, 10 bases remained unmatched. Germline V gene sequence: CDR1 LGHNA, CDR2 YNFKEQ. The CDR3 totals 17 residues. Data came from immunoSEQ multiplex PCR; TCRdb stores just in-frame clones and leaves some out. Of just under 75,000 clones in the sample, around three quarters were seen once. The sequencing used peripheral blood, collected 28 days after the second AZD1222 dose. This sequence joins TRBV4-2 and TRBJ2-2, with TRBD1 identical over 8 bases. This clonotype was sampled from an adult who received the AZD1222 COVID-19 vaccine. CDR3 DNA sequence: TGTGCCAGCAGCCAAGATCGGTGGGACAGGCCTAGCGGGGAGCTGTTTTTT. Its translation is CASSQDRWDRPSGELFF.